Listed below are T cell receptor beta chains from one sample, sequenced in a study of blood T cell repertoires in COVID-19. Profiling relied on immunoSEQ multiplex PCR, and the TCRdb table lists in-frame clones only, not all of them. The sample shows hundreds of thousands of clones, roughly nine tenths of them seen only once. Material: peripheral blood. The receptors originated from a woman aged 25 to 39 with COVID-19, enrolled during active disease. CDR3s include the opening cysteine and the closing phenylalanine or tryptophan. D genes are given only for firm matches. The size field is filled for only some rows; it gives once, few, many or a size class.

j_gene: TRBJ2-3
abundance: once
v_gene: TRBV7-8
d_gene: TRBD2
CDR3aa: CASSLKAGGLQDTDTQYF
CDR3nt: TGTGCCAGCAGCTTAAAAGCGGGGGGCCTTCAGGACACAGATACGCAGTATTTT

j_gene: TRBJ2-7
abundance: once
v_gene: TRBV28
d_gene: TRBD1
CDR3aa: CASSPLFKALTGAGEQYF
CDR3nt: TGTGCCAGCAGTCCACTCTTCAAAGCCCTGACAGGGGCGGGGGAGCAGTACTTC

j_gene: TRBJ2-1
abundance: -
v_gene: TRBV11-2
d_gene: TRBD2
CDR3aa: CASTFSGADSYNEQFF
CDR3nt: TGTGCCAGCACCTTTAGCGGGGCGGACAGCTACAATGAGCAGTTCTTC

j_gene: TRBJ1-2
abundance: -
v_gene: TRBV5-5
d_gene: -
CDR3aa: CASSLGLRGASYGYTF
CDR3nt: TGTGCCAGCAGCTTGGGATTGCGGGGGGCGAGCTATGGCTACACCTTC

j_gene: TRBJ1-2
abundance: -
v_gene: TRBV12-3/TRBV12-4
d_gene: -
CDR3aa: CASRGSLYGYTF
CDR3nt: TGTGCCAGCAGGGGCAGCCTCTATGGCTACACCTTC

j_gene: TRBJ2-1
abundance: -
v_gene: TRBV25-1
d_gene: TRBD2
CDR3aa: CASSLAGGNEQFF
CDR3nt: TGTGCCAGCAGTCTAGCGGGAGGGAATGAGCAGTTCTTC

j_gene: TRBJ2-2
abundance: -
v_gene: TRBV6-2/TRBV6-3
d_gene: -
CDR3aa: CASSYGSVFTGELFF
CDR3nt: TGTGCCAGCAGTTACGGGAGTGTTTTCACCGGGGAGCTGTTTTTT

j_gene: TRBJ2-3
abundance: -
v_gene: TRBV4-3
d_gene: TRBD2
CDR3aa: CASSQDVGLAPPDTQYF
CDR3nt: TGCGCCAGCAGCCAAGATGTGGGACTAGCGCCGCCAGATACGCAGTATTTT

j_gene: TRBJ2-3
abundance: -
v_gene: TRBV3-1/TRBV3-2
d_gene: TRBD2
CDR3aa: CASSPTLAAYTDTQYF
CDR3nt: TGTGCCAGCAGCCCTACACTAGCGGCATACACAGATACGCAGTATTTT

j_gene: TRBJ2-3
abundance: -
v_gene: TRBV6-6
d_gene: TRBD1
CDR3aa: CASSSFRDRAGDTQYF
CDR3nt: TGTGCCAGCAGTTCATTCAGGGACAGGGCGGGAGATACGCAGTATTTT

j_gene: TRBJ1-4
abundance: once
v_gene: TRBV28
d_gene: TRBD1
CDR3aa: CASSSRDSLNEKLFF
CDR3nt: TGTGCCAGCAGTTCGAGGGACAGTCTTAATGAAAAACTGTTTTTT

j_gene: TRBJ2-4
abundance: -
v_gene: TRBV29-1
d_gene: TRBD1
CDR3aa: CSFAGQGGNIQYF
CDR3nt: TGCAGCTTTGCCGGACAGGGGGGAAACATTCAGTACTTC

j_gene: TRBJ1-3
abundance: -
v_gene: TRBV7-8
d_gene: -
CDR3aa: CASSHSRAFAASGNTIYF
CDR3nt: TGTGCCAGCAGCCATAGTCGAGCGTTTGCGGCCTCTGGAAACACCATATATTTT

j_gene: TRBJ2-3
abundance: once
v_gene: TRBV19
d_gene: TRBD1
CDR3aa: CASSDRGRDTQYF
CDR3nt: TGTGCCAGTAGTGACAGGGGGCGAGATACGCAGTATTTT

j_gene: TRBJ1-2
abundance: once
v_gene: TRBV4-3
d_gene: -
CDR3aa: CASSPITQNYGYTF
CDR3nt: TGCGCCAGCAGCCCCATAACACAGAACTATGGCTACACCTTC

j_gene: TRBJ1-3
abundance: -
v_gene: TRBV7-9
d_gene: -
CDR3aa: CASTQWGSLGNTIYF
CDR3nt: TGTGCCAGCACCCAGTGGGGCAGCCTGGGAAACACCATATATTTT

j_gene: TRBJ1-3
abundance: -
v_gene: TRBV6-2/TRBV6-3
d_gene: -
CDR3aa: CASSYPTGSGNTIYF
CDR3nt: TGTGCCAGCAGTTACCCTACAGGTTCTGGAAACACCATATATTTT

j_gene: TRBJ2-2
abundance: -
v_gene: TRBV7-2
d_gene: TRBD2
CDR3aa: CASSFTSGRTGELFF
CDR3nt: TGTGCCAGCAGCTTCACTAGCGGGAGGACCGGGGAGCTGTTTTTT

j_gene: TRBJ1-2
abundance: -
v_gene: TRBV11-1
d_gene: TRBD1
CDR3aa: CASSLRTGTGYTF
CDR3nt: TGTGCCAGCAGCTTAAGGACAGGGACGGGCTACACCTTC

j_gene: TRBJ1-1
abundance: once
v_gene: TRBV3-1/TRBV3-2
d_gene: TRBD1
CDR3aa: CASSQLGGGSLDTEAFF
CDR3nt: TGTGCCAGCAGCCAATTAGGAGGGGGCAGTTTGGACACTGAAGCTTTCTTT

j_gene: TRBJ2-1
abundance: -
v_gene: TRBV9
d_gene: -
CDR3aa: CASSDRDTYNEQFF
CDR3nt: TGTGCCAGCAGCGACAGGGATACCTACAATGAGCAGTTCTTC

j_gene: TRBJ2-7
abundance: once
v_gene: TRBV15
d_gene: -
CDR3aa: CATSRGAGSSYEQYF
CDR3nt: TGTGCCACCAGCAGAGGGGCGGGTAGCTCCTACGAGCAGTACTTC

j_gene: TRBJ1-3
abundance: -
v_gene: TRBV5-4
d_gene: -
CDR3aa: CASSVTLSSGNTIYF
CDR3nt: TGTGCCAGCAGCGTAACCCTCAGCTCTGGAAACACCATATATTTT

j_gene: TRBJ1-4
abundance: -
v_gene: TRBV27
d_gene: -
CDR3aa: CASSDKGATNEKLFF
CDR3nt: TGTGCCAGCAGTGACAAAGGGGCAACTAATGAAAAACTGTTTTTT

j_gene: TRBJ2-7
abundance: -
v_gene: TRBV4-1
d_gene: -
CDR3aa: CASSQDPLDRAGEQYF
CDR3nt: TGCGCCAGCAGCCAAGACCCACTCGACAGGGCGGGGGAGCAGTACTTC

j_gene: TRBJ1-1
abundance: -
v_gene: TRBV12-3/TRBV12-4
d_gene: TRBD1
CDR3aa: CASRTGGITEAFF
CDR3nt: TGTGCCAGCAGGACAGGGGGTATCACTGAAGCTTTCTTT

j_gene: TRBJ2-2
abundance: -
v_gene: TRBV2
d_gene: -
CDR3aa: CASTIFGTNTGELFF
CDR3nt: TGTGCCAGCACTATTTTTGGTACGAACACCGGGGAGCTGTTTTTT

j_gene: TRBJ2-5
abundance: -
v_gene: TRBV19
d_gene: -
CDR3aa: CASSRGQIMRETQYF
CDR3nt: TGTGCCAGTAGCCGCGGGCAGATTATGCGAGAGACCCAGTACTTC

j_gene: TRBJ2-5
abundance: -
v_gene: TRBV5-1
d_gene: TRBD2
CDR3aa: CASSPTIGGGETQYF
CDR3nt: TGCGCCAGCAGCCCCACGATCGGGGGGGGAGAGACCCAGTACTTC

j_gene: TRBJ2-2
abundance: -
v_gene: TRBV11-3
d_gene: TRBD2
CDR3aa: CASSSSTSGANTGELFF
CDR3nt: TGTGCCAGCAGCTCCTCGACTAGCGGGGCGAACACCGGGGAGCTGTTTTTT